One and the same sample provided the 11 T cell receptor beta chains below, sequenced in a study of beta chain features in type 1 diabetes. Their specific antigens are unknown. The entirety of the isolated RNA underwent reverse transcription, so expressed TCRB transcripts were sequenced. Some clones are missing from TCRdb's copy, which holds only in-frame ones; the method was immunoSEQ multiplex PCR. Among nearly 700,000 clones listed, roughly 13% were seen once. Study outcomes and limitations: Type 1 diabetes patients had TCRB CDR3s that were shorter (moderately but significantly so) in all four CD4+ subsets.

The sequencing sample was made of naive CD4+ T cells from blood. The receptors come from a man younger than 35 with type 1 diabetes.

This clone has just a few counts. The rearrangement links TRBV15 to TRBJ1-5; 8 bases fit TRBD1. This CDR3 spans 13 amino acids. The V segment lost 7 bases and the J segment 2 bases; nucleotides outside the gene matches: 1. The germline V gene encodes CDR1 LNHNV and CDR2 YYDKDF (reference sequence). CDR3: CATMDRGNQPQHF. The CDR3 nucleotides are TGTGCCACCATGGACAGGGGCAATCAGCCCCAGCATTTT.

V and J are TRBV6-5 and TRBJ1-5; unclear D gene. CDR1 is MNHEY, CDR2 SVGAGI, per germline. With 5 bases removed from V and 4 bases from J, the gap between germline ends came to 9 bases. This CDR3 has 13 amino acids. The CDR3 sequence: CASSEQQNQPQHF. The DNA of the CDR3 is TGTGCCAGCAGTGAACAGCAGAATCAGCCCCAGCATTTT.

This clone was detected only a few times. The rearrangement uses TRBV14 and TRBJ2-7; TRBD1 might be the D (6 bases). The CDR3 is made up of 12 amino acids. Germline V gives CDR1 SGHDN, CDR2 FVKESK. V lost 2 bases to trimming and J lost 5 bases, with 7 bases between them. As DNA, the CDR3 is TGTGCCAGCAGCCAATCAGGGGACGAGCAGTACTTC. The encoded protein is CASSQSGDEQYF.

This clone was counted only a few times. The rearrangement joins TRBV30 to TRBJ2-4; the D is unclear. CDR3 length: 15 amino acids. CDR1 and CDR2 (germline): GTSNPN, SVGIG (reference sequence). Trimming took off 0 bases at V and 0 bases at J, with 9 bases between the two ends. The CDR3 reads CAWSVGTLAKNIQYF. In DNA form, the CDR3 reads TGTGCCTGGAGTGTAGGAACCTTAGCCAAAAACATTCAGTACTTC.

This chain joins TRBV28 and TRBJ1-2, with a possible D match to TRBD1 (6 bases). The V end was cut by 6 bases, the J end by 4 bases, with 15 bases between. Germline V lookup: CDR1 MDHEN, CDR2 SYDVKM. The CDR3 runs to 14 residues. The CDR3 sequence: CASSVMDRSYGYTF. In DNA, the CDR3 is TGTGCCAGCAGCGTAATGGACAGAAGCTATGGCTACACCTTC.

This clone was picked up a small number of times. This chain joins TRBV14 and TRBJ1-2; 11 nucleotides align to TRBD1. The junction had 6 bases not matched to a gene; V was cut back by 3 bases and J by 6 bases. Germline CDR1 reads SGHDN; CDR2 reads FVKESK. The CDR3 is 15 amino acids. The CDR3 sequence is CASSQTRTGGDGYTF. The DNA for the CDR3 is TGTGCCAGCAGCCAGACCCGGACAGGGGGCGATGGCTACACCTTC. Drawing the rest from reference TRBV14 and TRBJ1-2, the complete variable domain is EAGVTQFPSHSVIEKGQTVTLRCDPISGHDNLYWYRRVMGKEIKFLLHFVKESKQDESGMPNNRFLAERTGGTYSTLKVQPAELEDSGVYFCASSQTRTGGDGYTFGSGTRLTVV.

The count of this clone is one. The chain joins TRBV9 to TRBJ1-1; D is uncertain. The V end was cut by 2 bases, the J end by 1 base, with 12 bases between. CDR3 size: 15 residues. CDR1 SGDLS and CDR2 YYNGEE come from the germline V gene. The CDR3: CASSVSPDPNTEAFF. DNA of the CDR3: TGTGCCAGCAGCGTGAGCCCGGACCCGAACACTGAAGCTTTCTTT.

The chain employs TRBV6-5 and TRBJ2-3; tentatively, D is TRBD1 (5 bases). CDR3 length: 11 amino acids. Deletions cut 10 bases from V and 3 bases from J, with 8 bases between. Germline V gives CDR1 MNHEY, CDR2 SVGAGI. The CDR3 loop is CAIRETDTQYF. CDR3 nucleotides: TGTGCCATCAGGGAAACAGATACGCAGTATTTT.

This clone was counted only a few times. The gene calls are TRBV6-6 and TRBJ2-7; 7 bases are a match to TRBD1. The V and J ends lost 6 bases and 1 base, in that order; junction bases with no gene match: 6. The germline gives CDR1 MNHNY, CDR2 SVGAGI (reference sequence). The CDR3 consists of 14 residues. The CDR3 sequence is CASRPGQDSYEQYF. The CDR3 DNA reads as TGTGCCAGCAGGCCTGGACAGGATTCCTACGAGCAGTACTTC.

The rearrangement uses TRBV4-1 and TRBJ1-5, with D unresolved. Germline CDR1 reads MGHRA; CDR2 reads YSYEKL. This CDR3 has 15 amino acids. V was pared by 0 bases and J by 3 bases, with 9 bases between. The CDR3 nucleotides read TGCGCCAGCAGCCAAGAAGGGCAGCCCAATCAGCCCCAGCATTTT. Its translation: CASSQEGQPNQPQHF.

This clone was counted a few times. The chain employs TRBV29-1 and TRBJ1-2; D gene unclear. The germline gives CDR1 SQVTM, CDR2 ANQGSEA. The ends were cut back, 0 bases at V and 4 bases at J, with 9 bases in the middle. The CDR3 contains 13 residues. The CDR3 DNA follows: TGCAGCGTTGAAGAAGCACCGCTCTATGGCTACACCTTC. It translates to CSVEEAPLYGYTF. Supplemented by reference TRBV29-1 and TRBJ1-2, the full variable domain reads SAVISQKPSRDICQRGTSLTIQCQVDSQVTMMFWYRQQPGQSLTLIATANQGSEATYESGFVIDKFPISRPNLTFSTLTVSNMSPEDSSIYLCSVEEAPLYGYTFGSGTRLTVV.